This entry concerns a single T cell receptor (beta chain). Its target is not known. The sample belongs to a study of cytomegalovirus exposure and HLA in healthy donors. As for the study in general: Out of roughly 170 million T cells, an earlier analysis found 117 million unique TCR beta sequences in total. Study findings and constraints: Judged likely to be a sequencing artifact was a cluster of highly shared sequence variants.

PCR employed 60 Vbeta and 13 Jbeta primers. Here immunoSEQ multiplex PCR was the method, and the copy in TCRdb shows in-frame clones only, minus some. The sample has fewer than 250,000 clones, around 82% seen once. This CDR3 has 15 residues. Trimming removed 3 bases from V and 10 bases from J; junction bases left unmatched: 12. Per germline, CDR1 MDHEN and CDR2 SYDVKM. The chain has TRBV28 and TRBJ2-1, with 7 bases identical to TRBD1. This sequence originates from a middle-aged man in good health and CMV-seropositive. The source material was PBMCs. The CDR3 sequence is CASSFPDREIGEQFF. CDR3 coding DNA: TGTGCCAGCAGTTTCCCCGACAGGGAGATCGGCGAGCAGTTCTTC.